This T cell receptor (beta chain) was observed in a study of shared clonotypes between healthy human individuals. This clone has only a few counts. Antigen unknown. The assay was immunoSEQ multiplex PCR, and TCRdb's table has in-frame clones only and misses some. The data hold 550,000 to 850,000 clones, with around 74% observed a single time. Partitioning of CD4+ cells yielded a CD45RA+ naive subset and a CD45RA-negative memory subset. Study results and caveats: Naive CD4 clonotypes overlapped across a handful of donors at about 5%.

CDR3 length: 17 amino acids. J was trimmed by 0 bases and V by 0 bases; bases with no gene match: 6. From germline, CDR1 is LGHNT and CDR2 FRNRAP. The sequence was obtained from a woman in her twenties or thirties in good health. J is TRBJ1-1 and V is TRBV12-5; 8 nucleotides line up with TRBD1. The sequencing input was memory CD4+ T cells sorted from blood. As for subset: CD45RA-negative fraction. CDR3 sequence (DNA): TGTGCTAGTGGTTTGGTACTGCAGGGGGCAATGAACACTGAAGCTTTCTTT. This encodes CASGLVLQGAMNTEAFF.